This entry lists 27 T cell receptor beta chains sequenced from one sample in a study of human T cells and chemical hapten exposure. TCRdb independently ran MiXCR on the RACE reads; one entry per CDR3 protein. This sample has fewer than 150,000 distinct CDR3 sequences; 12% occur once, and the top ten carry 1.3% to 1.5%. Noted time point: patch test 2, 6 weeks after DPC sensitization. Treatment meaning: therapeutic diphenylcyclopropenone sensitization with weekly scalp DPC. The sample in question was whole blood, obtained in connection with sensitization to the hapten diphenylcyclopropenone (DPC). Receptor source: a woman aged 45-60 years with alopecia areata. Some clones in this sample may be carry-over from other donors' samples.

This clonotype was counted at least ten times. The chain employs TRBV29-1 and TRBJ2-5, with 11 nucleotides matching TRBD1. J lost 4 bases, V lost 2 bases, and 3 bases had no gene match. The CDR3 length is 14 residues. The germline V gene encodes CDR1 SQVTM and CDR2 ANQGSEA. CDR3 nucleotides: TGCAGCGTTGAATGGGGGACAGGGGGAGAGACCCAGTACTTC. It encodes CSVEWGTGGETQYF.

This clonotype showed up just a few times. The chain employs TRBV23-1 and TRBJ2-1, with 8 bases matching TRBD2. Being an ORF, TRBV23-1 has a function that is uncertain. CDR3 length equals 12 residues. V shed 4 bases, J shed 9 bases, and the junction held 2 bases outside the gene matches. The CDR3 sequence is CASSPGTSEQFF. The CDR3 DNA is TGCGCCAGCAGTCCGGGGACTAGTGAGCAGTTCTTC.

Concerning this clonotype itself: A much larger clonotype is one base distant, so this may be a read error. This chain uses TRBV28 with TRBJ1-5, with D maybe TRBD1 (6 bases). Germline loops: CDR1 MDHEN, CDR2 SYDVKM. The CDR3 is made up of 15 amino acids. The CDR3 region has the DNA TGTGCCAGCTCGCGGGCAGGGGACGTAAATCAGCCCCGGCATTTT. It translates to CASSRAGDVNQPRHF. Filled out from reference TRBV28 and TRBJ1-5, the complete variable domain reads DVKVTQSSRYLVKRTGEKVFLECVQDMDHENMFWYRQDPGLGLRLIYFSYDVKMKEKGDIPEGYSVSREKKERFSLILESASTNQTSMYLCASSRAGDVNQPRHFGDGTRLSIL.

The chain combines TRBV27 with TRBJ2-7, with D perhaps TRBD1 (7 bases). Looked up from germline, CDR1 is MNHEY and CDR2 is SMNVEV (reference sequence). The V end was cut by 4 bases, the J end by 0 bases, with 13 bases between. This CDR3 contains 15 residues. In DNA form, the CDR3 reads TGTGCCAGCAGTTCTCCCAGGGGGGACTCCTACGAGCAGTACTTC. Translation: CASSSPRGDSYEQYF.

Here the CDR3 DNA reads TGTGCCAGCAGCGGGAGGGCCATGGACGAGCAGTACTTC. Its protein is CASSGRAMDEQYF. This chain links TRBV9 with TRBJ2-7, with D tentatively TRBD2 (6 bases). Germline CDR1 is SGDLS and CDR2 is YYNGEE. This CDR3 has 13 amino acids. Trimming removed 3 bases from V and 5 bases from J, with 12 bases in between.

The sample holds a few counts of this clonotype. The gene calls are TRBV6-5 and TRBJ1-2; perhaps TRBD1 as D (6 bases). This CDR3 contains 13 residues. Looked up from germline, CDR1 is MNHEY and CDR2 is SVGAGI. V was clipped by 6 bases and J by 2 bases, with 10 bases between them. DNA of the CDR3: TGTGCCAGCAGCAAACAGGGCAACTATGGCTACACCTTC. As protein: CASSKQGNYGYTF.

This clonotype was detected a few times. This chain's CDR3 is CSVEDIGSYGYTF. DNA for the CDR3: TGCAGCGTTGAAGATATCGGGTCTTATGGCTACACCTTC. The gene calls are TRBV29-1 and TRBJ1-2; D call uncertain. Trimming left V 0 bases short and J 5 bases short, with 10 bases between. The CDR3 contains 13 residues. CDR1 and CDR2 from the germline V gene are SQVTM and ANQGSEA.

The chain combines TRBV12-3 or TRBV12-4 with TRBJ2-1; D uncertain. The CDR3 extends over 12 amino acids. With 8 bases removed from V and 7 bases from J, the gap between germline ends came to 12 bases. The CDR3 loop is CASGVGSNEQFF. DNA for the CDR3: TGTGCCAGCGGGGTAGGATCAAATGAGCAGTTCTTC.

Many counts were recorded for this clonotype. In nucleotides, the CDR3 is TGTGCCAGCTCCAAGGGATCGGAAGGGAACACTGAAGCTTTCTTT. This codes for CASSKGSEGNTEAFF. The chain recombines TRBV18 with TRBJ1-1, with D unclear. Germline values: CDR1 KGHSH, CDR2 LQKENI. Trimming cost V 6 bases and J 1 base, with 15 bases left between them. CDR3 length equals 15 residues.

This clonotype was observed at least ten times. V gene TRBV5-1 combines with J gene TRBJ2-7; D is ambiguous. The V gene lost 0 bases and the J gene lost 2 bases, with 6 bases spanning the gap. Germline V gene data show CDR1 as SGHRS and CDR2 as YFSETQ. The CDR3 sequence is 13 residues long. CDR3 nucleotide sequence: TGCGCCAGCAGCTTGGTGGTCACCTACGAGCAGTACTTC. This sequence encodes CASSLVVTYEQYF.

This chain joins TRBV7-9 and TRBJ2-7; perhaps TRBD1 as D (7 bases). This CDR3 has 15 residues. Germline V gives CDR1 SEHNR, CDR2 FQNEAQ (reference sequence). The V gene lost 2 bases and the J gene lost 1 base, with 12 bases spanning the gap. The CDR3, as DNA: TGTGCCAGCAGCTTATGGGCAGGGGGGTCCTACGAGCAGTACTTC. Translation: CASSLWAGGSYEQYF.

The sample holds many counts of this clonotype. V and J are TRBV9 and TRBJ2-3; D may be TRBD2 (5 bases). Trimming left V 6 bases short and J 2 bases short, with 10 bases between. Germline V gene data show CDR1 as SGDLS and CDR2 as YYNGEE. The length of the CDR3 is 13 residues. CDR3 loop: CASNSGTTDTQYF. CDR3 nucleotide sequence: TGTGCCAGCAACAGCGGTACCACAGATACGCAGTATTTT. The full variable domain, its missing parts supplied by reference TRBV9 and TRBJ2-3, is DSGVTQTPKHLITATGQRVTLRCSPRSGDLSVYWYQQSLDQGLQFLIQYYNGEERAKGNILERFSAQQFPDLHSELNLSSLELGDSALYFCASNSGTTDTQYFGPGTRLTVL.

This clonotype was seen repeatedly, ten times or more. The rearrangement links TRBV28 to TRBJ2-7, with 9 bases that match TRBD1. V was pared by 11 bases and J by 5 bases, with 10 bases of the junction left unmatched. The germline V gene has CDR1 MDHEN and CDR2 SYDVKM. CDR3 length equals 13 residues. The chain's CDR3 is CAGAGTGRNEQYF. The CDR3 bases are TGTGCCGGGGCCGGGACAGGGAGAAACGAGCAGTACTTC.

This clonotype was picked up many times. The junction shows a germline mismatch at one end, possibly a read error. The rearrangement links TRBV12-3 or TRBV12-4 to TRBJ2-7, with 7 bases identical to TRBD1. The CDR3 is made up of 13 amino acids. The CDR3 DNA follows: TGTGCCAGCAGTTTGTCCCGGGACAGATTTCTGGACTTC. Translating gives CASSLSRDRFLDF.

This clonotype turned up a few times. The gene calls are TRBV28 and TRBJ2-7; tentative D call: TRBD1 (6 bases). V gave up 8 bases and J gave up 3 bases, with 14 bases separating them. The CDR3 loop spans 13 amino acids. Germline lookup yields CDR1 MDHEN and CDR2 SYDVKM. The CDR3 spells CASGGNPFYEQYF. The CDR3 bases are TGTGCCAGCGGGGGCAACCCCTTCTACGAGCAGTACTTC.

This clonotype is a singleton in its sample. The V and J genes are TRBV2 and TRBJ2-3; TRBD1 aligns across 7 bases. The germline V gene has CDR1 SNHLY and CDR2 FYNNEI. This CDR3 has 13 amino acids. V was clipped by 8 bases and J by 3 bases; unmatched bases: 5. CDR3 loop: CASLQGWTDTQYF. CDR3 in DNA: TGTGCCAGCCTACAGGGGTGGACAGATACGCAGTATTTT.

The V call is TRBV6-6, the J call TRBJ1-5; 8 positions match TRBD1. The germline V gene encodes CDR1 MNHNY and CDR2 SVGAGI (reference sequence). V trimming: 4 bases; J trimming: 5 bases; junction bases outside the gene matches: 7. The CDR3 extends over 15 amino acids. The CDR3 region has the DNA TGTGCCAGCAGTTCAAAGGACAGGGTCTATCAGCCCCAGCATTTT. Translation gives CASSSKDRVYQPQHF.

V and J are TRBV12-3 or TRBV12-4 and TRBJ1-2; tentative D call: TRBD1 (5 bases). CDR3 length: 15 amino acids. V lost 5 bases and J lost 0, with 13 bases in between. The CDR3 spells CASSPVGPANYGYTF. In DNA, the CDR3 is TGTGCCAGCAGTCCCGTGGGGCCTGCTAACTATGGCTACACCTTC.

The CDR3 region is CASSSGTGNYGYTF. The CDR3 DNA is TGTGCCAGCAGCTCAGGGACAGGGAACTATGGCTACACCTTC. The chain is built from TRBV11-3 and TRBJ1-2, with 9 bases identical to TRBD1. V shed 4 bases, J shed 2 bases, and the junction held 2 bases outside the gene matches. The germline V gene has CDR1 SGHNT and CDR2 YENEEA. The CDR3 sequence is 14 residues long.

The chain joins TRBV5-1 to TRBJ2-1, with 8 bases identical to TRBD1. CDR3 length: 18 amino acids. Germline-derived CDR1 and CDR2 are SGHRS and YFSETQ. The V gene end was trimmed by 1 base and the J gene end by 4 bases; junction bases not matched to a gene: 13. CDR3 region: CASSLFDRGGIGYNEQFF. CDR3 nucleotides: TGCGCCAGCAGCTTGTTTGACAGGGGCGGTATTGGGTACAATGAGCAGTTCTTC. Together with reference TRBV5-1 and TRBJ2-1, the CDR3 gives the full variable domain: KAGVTQTPRYLIKTRGQQVTLSCSPISGHRSVSWYQQTPGQGLQFLFEYFSETQRNKGNFPGRFSGRQFSNSRSEMNVSTLELGDSALYLCASSLFDRGGIGYNEQFFGPGTRLTVL.

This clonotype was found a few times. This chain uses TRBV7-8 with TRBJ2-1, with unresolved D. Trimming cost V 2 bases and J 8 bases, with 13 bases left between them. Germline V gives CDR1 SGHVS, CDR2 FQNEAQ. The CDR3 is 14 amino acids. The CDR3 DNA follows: TGTGCCAGCAGCTTAATCCCTGGGGTCGATGAGCAGTTCTTC. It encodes CASSLIPGVDEQFF.

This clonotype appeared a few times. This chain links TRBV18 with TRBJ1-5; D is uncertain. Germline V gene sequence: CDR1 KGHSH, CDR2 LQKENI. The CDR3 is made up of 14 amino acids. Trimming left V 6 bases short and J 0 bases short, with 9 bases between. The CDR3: CASSTSSSNQPQHF. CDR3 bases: TGTGCCAGCTCCACGTCCTCTAGCAATCAGCCCCAGCATTTT.

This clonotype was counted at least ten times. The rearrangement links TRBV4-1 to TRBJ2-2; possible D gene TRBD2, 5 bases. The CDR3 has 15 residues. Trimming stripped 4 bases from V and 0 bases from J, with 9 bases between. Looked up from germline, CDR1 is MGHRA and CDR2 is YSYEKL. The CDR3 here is CASSPGLSNTGELFF. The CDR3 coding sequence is TGCGCCAGCAGCCCCGGACTGTCGAACACCGGGGAGCTGTTTTTT.

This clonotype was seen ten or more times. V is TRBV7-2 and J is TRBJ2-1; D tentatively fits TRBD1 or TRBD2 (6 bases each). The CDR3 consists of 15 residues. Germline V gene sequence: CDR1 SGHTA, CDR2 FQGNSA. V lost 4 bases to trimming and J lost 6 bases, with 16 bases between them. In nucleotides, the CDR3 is TGTGCCAGCAGCTCCTACCGGACAGCGGGCAATGAGCAGTTCTTC. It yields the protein CASSSYRTAGNEQFF.

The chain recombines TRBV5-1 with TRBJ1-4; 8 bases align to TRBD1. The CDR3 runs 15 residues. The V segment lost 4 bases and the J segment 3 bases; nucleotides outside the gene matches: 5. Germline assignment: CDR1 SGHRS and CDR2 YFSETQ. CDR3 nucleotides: TGCGCCAGCAGCCTGAACAGGGGGTCTAATGAAAAACTGTTTTTT. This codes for CASSLNRGSNEKLFF.

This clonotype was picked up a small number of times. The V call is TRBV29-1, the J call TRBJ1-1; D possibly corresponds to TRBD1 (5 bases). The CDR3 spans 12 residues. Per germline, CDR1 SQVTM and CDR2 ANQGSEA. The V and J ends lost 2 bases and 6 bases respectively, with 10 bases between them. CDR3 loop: CSVEQGRAEAFF. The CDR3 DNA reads TGCAGCGTTGAACAGGGTCGCGCTGAAGCTTTCTTT.

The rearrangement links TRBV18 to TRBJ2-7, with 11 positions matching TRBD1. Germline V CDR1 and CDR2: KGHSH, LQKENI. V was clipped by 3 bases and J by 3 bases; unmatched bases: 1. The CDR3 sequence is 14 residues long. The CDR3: CASSPGTGGYEQYF. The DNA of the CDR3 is TGTGCCAGCTCACCCGGGACAGGGGGCTACGAGCAGTACTTC. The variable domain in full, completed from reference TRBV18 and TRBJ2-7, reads NAGVMQNPRHLVRRRGQEARLRCSPMKGHSHVYWYRQLPEEGLKFMVYLQKENIIDESGMPKERFSAEFPKEGPSILRIQQVVRGDSAAYFCASSPGTGGYEQYFGPGTRLTVT.